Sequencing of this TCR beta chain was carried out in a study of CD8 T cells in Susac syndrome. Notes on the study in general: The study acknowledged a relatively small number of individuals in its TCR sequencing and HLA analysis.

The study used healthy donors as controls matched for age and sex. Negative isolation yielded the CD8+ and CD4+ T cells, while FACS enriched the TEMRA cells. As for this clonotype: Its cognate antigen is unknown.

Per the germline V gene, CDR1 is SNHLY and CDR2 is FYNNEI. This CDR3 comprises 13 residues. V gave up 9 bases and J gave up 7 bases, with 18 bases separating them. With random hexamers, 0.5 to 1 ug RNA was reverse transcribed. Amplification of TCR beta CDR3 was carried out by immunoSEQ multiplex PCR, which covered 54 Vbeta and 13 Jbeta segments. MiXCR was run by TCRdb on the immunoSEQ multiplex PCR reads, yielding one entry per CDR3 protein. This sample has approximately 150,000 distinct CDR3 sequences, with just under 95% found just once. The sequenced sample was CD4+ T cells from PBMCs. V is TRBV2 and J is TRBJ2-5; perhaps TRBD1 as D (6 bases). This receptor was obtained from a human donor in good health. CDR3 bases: TGTGCCAGTTGGCTAGGGGGAACTCGGACCCAGTACTTC. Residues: CASWLGGTRTQYF.